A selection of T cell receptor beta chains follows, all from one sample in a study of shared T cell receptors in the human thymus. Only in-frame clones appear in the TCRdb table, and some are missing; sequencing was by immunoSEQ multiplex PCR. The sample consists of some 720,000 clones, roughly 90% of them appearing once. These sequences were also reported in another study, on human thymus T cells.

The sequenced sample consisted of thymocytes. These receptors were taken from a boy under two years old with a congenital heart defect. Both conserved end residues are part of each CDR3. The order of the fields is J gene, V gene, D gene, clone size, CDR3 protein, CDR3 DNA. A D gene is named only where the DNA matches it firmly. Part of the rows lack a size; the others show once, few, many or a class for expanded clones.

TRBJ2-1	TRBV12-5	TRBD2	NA	CASGLVTTGTSGSYEQFF	TGTGCTAGTGGTTTGGTAACCACCGGGACTAGCGGGAGTTATGAGCAGTTCTTC
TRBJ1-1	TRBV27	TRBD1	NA	CASSSRTGEGTEAFF	TGTGCCAGCAGTTCACGGACAGGGGAGGGAACTGAAGCTTTCTTT
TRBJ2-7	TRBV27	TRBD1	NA	CASSLLGQSYEQYF	TGTGCCAGCAGTTTACTGGGACAGAGCTACGAGCAGTACTTC
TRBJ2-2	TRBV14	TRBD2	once	CASRLGLAVAGELFF	TGTGCCAGCAGGTTGGGACTAGCGGTCGCGGGGGAGCTGTTTTTT
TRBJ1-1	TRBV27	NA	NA	CASSLGEGRGNTEAFF	TGTGCCAGCAGTTTAGGGGAGGGGCGCGGGAACACTGAAGCTTTCTTT
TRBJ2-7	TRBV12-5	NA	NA	CASGFAGPWDEQYF	TGTGCTAGTGGTTTCGCGGGGCCGTGGGACGAGCAGTACTTC
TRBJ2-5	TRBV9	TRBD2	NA	CASSVGRAGGETQYF	TGTGCCAGCAGCGTAGGAAGGGCGGGGGGAGAGACCCAGTACTTC
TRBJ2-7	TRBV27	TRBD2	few	CASSTREGPYEQYF	TGTGCCAGCAGCACCAGGGAGGGTCCCTACGAGCAGTACTTC
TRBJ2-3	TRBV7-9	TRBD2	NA	CASSPSGREGTDTQYF	TGTGCCAGCAGCCCCTCCGGGCGGGAGGGCACAGATACGCAGTATTTT
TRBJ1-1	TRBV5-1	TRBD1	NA	CASSTRDRGRGNTEAFF	TGCGCCAGCAGCACCCGGGACAGGGGGCGCGGGAACACTGAAGCTTTCTTT
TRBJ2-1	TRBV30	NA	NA	CAWEAFYNEQFF	TGTGCCTGGGAGGCCTTCTACAATGAGCAGTTCTTC
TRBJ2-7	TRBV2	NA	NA	CASSSRDSYEQYF	TGTGCCAGCAGTTCCCGGGACTCCTACGAGCAGTACTTC
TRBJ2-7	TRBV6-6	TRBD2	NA	CASSFLAETYEQYF	TGTGCCAGCAGCTTTCTAGCGGAGACCTACGAGCAGTACTTC
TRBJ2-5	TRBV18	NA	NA	CASSPDREARQETQYF	TGTGCCAGCTCACCCGACAGGGAGGCTCGGCAAGAGACCCAGTACTTC
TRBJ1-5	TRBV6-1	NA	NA	CASSEGRHGRVDQPQHF	TGTGCCAGCAGTGAAGGCAGACATGGCAGGGTTGATCAGCCCCAGCATTTT
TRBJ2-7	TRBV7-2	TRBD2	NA	CASSYVGLATRDPYEQYF	TGTGCCAGCAGCTACGTCGGACTAGCGACGAGGGATCCCTACGAGCAGTACTTC
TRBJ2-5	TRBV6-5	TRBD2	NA	CASSPPGAGETQYF	TGTGCCAGCAGTCCCCCGGGAGCGGGGGAGACCCAGTACTTC
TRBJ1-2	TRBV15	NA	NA	CATSRDIGVPNYGYTF	TGTGCCACCAGCAGAGATATCGGGGTTCCTAACTATGGCTACACCTTC
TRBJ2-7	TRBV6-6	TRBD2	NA	CASGRGAHEQYF	TGTGCCAGCGGGCGGGGGGCCCACGAGCAGTACTTC
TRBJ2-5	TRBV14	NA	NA	CASSQARQFQETQYF	TGTGCCAGCAGCCAAGCCCGACAGTTCCAAGAGACCCAGTACTTC
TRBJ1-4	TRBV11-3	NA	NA	CASSFQGWANEKLFF	TGTGCCAGCAGCTTCCAGGGGTGGGCTAATGAAAAACTGTTTTTT
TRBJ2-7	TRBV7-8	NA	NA	CASSSRVSSYEQYF	TGTGCCAGCAGCTCCAGGGTAAGCTCCTACGAGCAGTACTTC
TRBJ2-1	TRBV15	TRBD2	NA	CATSRGFGGVRFF	TGTGCCACCAGCAGAGGGTTTGGGGGGGTGAGGTTCTTC
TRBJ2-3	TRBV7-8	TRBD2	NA	CASSSRTSGRGPDTQYF	TGTGCCAGCAGCTCACGGACTAGCGGGAGGGGGCCAGATACGCAGTATTTT
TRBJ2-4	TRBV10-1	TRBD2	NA	CASSEEAGGPNIQYF	TGCGCCAGCAGTGAGGAGGCGGGAGGGCCGAACATTCAGTACTTC
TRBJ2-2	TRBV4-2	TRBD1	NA	CASSHRRKGQDSNTGELFF	TGTGCCAGCAGCCACCGAAGGAAGGGACAGGACTCGAACACCGGGGAGCTGTTTTTT
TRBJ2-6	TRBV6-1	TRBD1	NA	CASGITGEGANVLTF	TGTGCCAGCGGAATTACAGGGGAAGGGGCCAACGTCCTGACTTTC
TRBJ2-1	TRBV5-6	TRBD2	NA	CASSRLPGLGYNEQFF	TGTGCCAGCAGCCGACTTCCGGGACTAGGGTACAATGAGCAGTTCTTC